The clone carrying this TCR beta chain was counted a few times. Produced via immunoSEQ multiplex PCR; TCRdb's table is partial and in-frame only. Of some 85,000 clones in the sample, around 77% are singletons; the top ten hold approximately 25%. Cryopreserved PBMCs yielded around 2 micrograms of genomic DNA for TCR beta libraries. The source of the sample is a study of cytotoxic CD8 clonotypes in ibrutinib-treated CLL. V was clipped by 6 bases and J by 5 bases, with 28 bases between them. Germline CDR1 reads SQVTM; CDR2 reads ANQGSEA. The CDR3 spans 17 residues. This rearrangement joins TRBV29-1 to TRBJ2-5, with D possibly being TRBD1 or TRBD2 (5 bases each). The starting material was PBMCs, obtained after 24 months of ibrutinib treatment. This clonotype was obtained from a human donor with chronic lymphocytic leukemia. The CDR3 region has the DNA TGCAGCGTAGCGACCCTAGTTTACCCCTATGAGGGGGAGACCCAGTACTTC. Residues: CSVATLVYPYEGETQYF.